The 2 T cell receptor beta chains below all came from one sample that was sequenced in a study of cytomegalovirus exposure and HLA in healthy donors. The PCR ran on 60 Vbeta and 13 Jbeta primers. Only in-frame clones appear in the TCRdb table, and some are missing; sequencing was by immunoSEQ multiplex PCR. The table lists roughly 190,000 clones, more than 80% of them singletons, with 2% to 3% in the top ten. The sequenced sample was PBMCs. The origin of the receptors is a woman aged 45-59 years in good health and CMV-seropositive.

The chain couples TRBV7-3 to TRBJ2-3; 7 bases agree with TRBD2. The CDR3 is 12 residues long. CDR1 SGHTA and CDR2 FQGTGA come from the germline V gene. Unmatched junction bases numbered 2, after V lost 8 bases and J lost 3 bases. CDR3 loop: CASGGGTDTQYF. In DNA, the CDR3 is TGTGCCAGCGGGGGGGGGACAGATACGCAGTATTTT.

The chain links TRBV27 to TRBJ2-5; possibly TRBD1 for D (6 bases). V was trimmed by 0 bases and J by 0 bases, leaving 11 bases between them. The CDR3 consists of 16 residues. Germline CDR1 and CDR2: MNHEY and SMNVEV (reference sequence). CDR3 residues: CASSLSVTGYQETQYF. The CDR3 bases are TGTGCCAGCAGTTTATCCGTCACAGGGTACCAAGAGACCCAGTACTTC.